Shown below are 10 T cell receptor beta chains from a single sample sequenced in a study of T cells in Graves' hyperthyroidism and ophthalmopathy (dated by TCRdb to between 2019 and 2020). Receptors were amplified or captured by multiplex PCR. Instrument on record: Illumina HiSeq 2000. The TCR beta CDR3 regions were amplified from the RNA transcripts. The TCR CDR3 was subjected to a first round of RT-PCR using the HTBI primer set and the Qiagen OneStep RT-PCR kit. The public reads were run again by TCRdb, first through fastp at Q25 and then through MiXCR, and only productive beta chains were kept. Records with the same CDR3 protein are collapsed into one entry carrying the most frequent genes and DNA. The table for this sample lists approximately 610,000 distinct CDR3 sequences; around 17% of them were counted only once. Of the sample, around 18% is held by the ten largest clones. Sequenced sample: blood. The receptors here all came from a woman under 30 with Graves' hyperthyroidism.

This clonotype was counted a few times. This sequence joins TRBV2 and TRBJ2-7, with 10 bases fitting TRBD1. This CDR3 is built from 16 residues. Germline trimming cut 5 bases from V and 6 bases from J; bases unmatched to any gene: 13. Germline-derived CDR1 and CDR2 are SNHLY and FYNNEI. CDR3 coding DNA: TGTGCCAGCAGTAAAACGGGACAGGGGACACCCGGCGAGCAGTACTTC. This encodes CASSKTGQGTPGEQYF.

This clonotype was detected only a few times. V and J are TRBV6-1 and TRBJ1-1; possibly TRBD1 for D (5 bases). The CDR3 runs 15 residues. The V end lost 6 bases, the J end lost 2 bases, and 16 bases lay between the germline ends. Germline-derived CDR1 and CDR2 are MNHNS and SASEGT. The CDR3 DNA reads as TGTGCCAGCAGGCCTGACAGTTTTATTAACACTGAAGCTTTCTTT. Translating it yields CASRPDSFINTEAFF.

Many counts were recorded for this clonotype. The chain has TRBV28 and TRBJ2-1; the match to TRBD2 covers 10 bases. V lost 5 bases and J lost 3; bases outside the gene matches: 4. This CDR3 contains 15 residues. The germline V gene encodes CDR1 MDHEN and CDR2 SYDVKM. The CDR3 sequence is CASSPGTSVYNEQFF. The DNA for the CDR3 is TGTGCCAGCAGTCCCGGGACTAGCGTCTACAATGAGCAGTTCTTC.

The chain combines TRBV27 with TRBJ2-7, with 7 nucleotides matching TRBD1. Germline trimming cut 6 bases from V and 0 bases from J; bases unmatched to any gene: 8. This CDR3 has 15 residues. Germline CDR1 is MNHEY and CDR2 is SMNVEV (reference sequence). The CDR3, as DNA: TGTGCCAGCAGCTCTGGGACAGCCAGCTCCTACGAGCAGTACTTC. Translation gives CASSSGTASSYEQYF.

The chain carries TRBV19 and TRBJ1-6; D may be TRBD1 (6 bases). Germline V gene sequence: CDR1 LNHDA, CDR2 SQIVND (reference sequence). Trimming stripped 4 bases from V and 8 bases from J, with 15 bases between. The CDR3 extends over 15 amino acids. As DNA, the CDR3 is TGTGCCAGTAGTAAAGGCCGGGGGCTCGATTCACCCCTCCACTTT. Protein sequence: CASSKGRGLDSPLHF.

CDR3 sequence reads: CSVLNPGGLIGIQYF. The DNA of the CDR3 is TGCAGCGTCCTTAATCCGGGGGGGCTCATTGGCATTCAGTACTTC. The chain is built from TRBV29-1 and TRBJ2-4, with 8 bases that match TRBD2. The V and J ends lost 6 bases and 9 bases, in that order; junction bases with no gene match: 16. This CDR3 is 15 amino acids long. Germline V lookup: CDR1 SQVTM, CDR2 ANQGSEA.

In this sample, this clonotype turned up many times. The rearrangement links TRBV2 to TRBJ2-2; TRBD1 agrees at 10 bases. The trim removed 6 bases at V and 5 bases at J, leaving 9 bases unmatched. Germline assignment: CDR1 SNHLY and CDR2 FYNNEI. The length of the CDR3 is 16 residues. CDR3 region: CASSAGTGEGTGELFF. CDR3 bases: TGTGCCAGCAGCGCCGGGACAGGGGAAGGAACCGGGGAGCTGTTTTTT.

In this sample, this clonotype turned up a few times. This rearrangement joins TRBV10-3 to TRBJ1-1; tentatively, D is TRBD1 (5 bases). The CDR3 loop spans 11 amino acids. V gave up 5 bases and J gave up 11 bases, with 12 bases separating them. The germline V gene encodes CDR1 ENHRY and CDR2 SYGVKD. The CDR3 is CAISSAGSAFF. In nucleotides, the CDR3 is TGTGCCATCAGTTCGGCAGGGAGCGCTTTCTTT.

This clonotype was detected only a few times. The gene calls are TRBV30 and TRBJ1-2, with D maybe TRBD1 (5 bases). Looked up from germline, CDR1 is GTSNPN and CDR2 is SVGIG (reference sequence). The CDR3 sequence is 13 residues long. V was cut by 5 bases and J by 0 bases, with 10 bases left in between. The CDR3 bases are TGTGCCTGGTCTGGGGCGGCTAACTATGGCTACACCTTC. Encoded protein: CAWSGAANYGYTF.

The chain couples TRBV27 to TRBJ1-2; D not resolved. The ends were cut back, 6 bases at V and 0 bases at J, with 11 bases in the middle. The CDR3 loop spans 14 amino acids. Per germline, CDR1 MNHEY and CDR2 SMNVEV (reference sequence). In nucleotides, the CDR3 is TGTGCCAGCAGCTTTGGGGTCGCTAACTATGGCTACACCTTC. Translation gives CASSFGVANYGYTF.